This T cell receptor (beta chain) emerged from a study of blood T cell repertoires in COVID-19. Assay used: immunoSEQ multiplex PCR; TCRdb lists only in-frame clones, some missing. The table records about 250,000 clones, around 81% of them present only once. The source is a man aged 50 or older who had recovered from COVID-19. Input material: PBMCs or T cells enriched from blood (not recorded which).

The CDR3 is CASSQTGDRSNQPQHF. CDR3 bases: TGTGCCAGCAGCCAAACGGGGGACAGAAGCAATCAGCCCCAGCATTTT. The chain is built from TRBV11-2 and TRBJ1-5; 7 bases map to TRBD1. Trimming took 5 bases from V and 1 from J; bases not matched to a gene: 8. From germline, CDR1 is SGHAT and CDR2 FQNNGV. The CDR3 consists of 16 residues. The full variable domain, with the rest looked up from reference TRBV11-2 and TRBJ1-5, is EAGVAQSPRYKIIEKRQSVAFWCNPISGHATLYWYQQILGQGPKLLIQFQNNGVVDDSQLPKDRFSAERLKGVDSTLKIQPAKLEDSAVYLCASSQTGDRSNQPQHFGDGTRLSIL.